The next 2 T cell receptor delta chains were all read from a single sample in a study of Vδ1+ human thymocytes. Sequences come from RNA converted to cDNA by reverse transcription. Pooled V-gene forward primers with one constant-region reverse primer generated the CDR3 amplicons by multiplex PCR. TCRdb reran clone calling via CATT on the multiplex PCR reads. The table lists over 65,000 delta-chain clones, about 35% of them singletons. Points from the study as a whole: Highly polyclonal TRG and TRD repertoires with Gaussian CDR3 length distributions appeared in thymus.

Their target antigens are unknown. Sequenced sample: Vdelta1+ gamma-delta thymocytes from the thymus. This sample's subset: FACS-sorted CD3+ TCRalphabeta- TCRVdelta1+ TCRVdelta2- thymocytes. The receptors shown here come from a boy younger than two who had congenital heart surgery.

The V call is TRDV1, the J call TRDJ1; 7 nucleotides agree with TRDD3. The germline V gene encodes CDR1 TSWWSYY and CDR2 QGS. V lost 1 base, J lost 4 bases, and 6 bases stayed unmatched. This CDR3 spans 15 amino acids. The CDR3 bases are TGTGCTCTTGGGGAACGCTTGGGGGACATCGATAAACTCATCTTT. It specifies CALGERLGDIDKLIF.

With regard to this clone: One end of the junction is discordant with germline, which a read error may explain. V usage is TRDV1 and J usage is TRDJ1, with TRDD2 matching over 9 bases. Germline CDR1 reads TSWWSYY; CDR2 reads QGS. This CDR3 contains 20 residues. CDR3 residues: CALGGRHTFLRSWVTDKLIF. Written as DNA, the CDR3 is TGTGCTCTTGGGGGCCGACACACCTTCCTACGTAGCTGGGTGACCGATAAGCTCATCTTT.